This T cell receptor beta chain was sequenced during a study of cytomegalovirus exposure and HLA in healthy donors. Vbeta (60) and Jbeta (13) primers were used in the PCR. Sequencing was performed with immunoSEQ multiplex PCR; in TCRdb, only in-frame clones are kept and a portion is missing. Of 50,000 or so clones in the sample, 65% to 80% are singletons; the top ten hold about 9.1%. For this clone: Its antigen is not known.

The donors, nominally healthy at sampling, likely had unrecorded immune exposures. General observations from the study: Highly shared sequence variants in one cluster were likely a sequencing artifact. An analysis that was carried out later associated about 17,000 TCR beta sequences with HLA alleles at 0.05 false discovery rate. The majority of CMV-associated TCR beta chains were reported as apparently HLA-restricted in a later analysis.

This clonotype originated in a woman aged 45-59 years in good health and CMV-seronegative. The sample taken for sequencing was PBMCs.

CDR3 protein: CASSLAGQGNEKLFF. The CDR3 DNA sequence: TGTGCCAGCAGTCTCGCGGGACAGGGGAATGAAAAACTGTTTTTT. V gene TRBV6-5 combines with J gene TRBJ1-4; 10 positions agree with TRBD1. CDR3 size: 15 residues. Germline CDR1 reads MNHEY; CDR2 reads SVGAGI. With 5 bases clipped from V and 5 bases from J, the junction kept 5 bases outside the gene matches.